Listed below are T cell receptor beta chains from one sample, sequenced in a study of cytomegalovirus exposure and HLA in healthy donors. Sequencing was performed with immunoSEQ multiplex PCR; in TCRdb, only in-frame clones are kept and a portion is missing. This table has approximately 150,000 clones, approximately 84% appearing once. Sequenced material: PBMCs. The receptors originated from a woman aged 55-69 years in good health and CMV-seropositive. The CDR3 runs from the conserved cysteine through the conserved F or W. A D gene is named only where the DNA matches it firmly. Not all rows give a size; the values are once, few, many and, for expanded clones, a class.

D: .; size: once; J: TRBJ2-7; V: TRBV4-3; length: 14; DNA: TGCGCCAGCAGCCAAGATACAGGTTCCTACGAGCAGTACTTC; CDR3: CASSQDTGSYEQYF
D: TRBD1; size: .; J: TRBJ2-7; V: TRBV5-1; length: 13; DNA: TGCGCCAGCAGCCGGGACAGAACCTACGAGCAGTACTTC; CDR3: CASSRDRTYEQYF
D: TRBD2; size: .; J: TRBJ2-5; V: TRBV27; length: 14; DNA: TGTGCCAGCAGTTCTAGCGGGAGAGGTGCGACCCAGTACTTC; CDR3: CASSSSGRGATQYF
D: .; size: .; J: TRBJ2-3; V: TRBV7-2; length: 13; DNA: TGTGCCAGCAGCCTGAATCAGGGAGATACGCAGTATTTT; CDR3: CASSLNQGDTQYF
D: .; size: .; J: TRBJ2-7; V: TRBV18; length: 14; DNA: TGTGCCAGCTCACATAACCGAGACAACCTTGAGCAGTACTTC; CDR3: CASSHNRDNLEQYF
D: .; size: .; J: TRBJ2-1; V: TRBV11-2; length: 12; DNA: TGTGCCAGCAGACCAGGGTACGGTGAGCAGTTCTTC; CDR3: CASRPGYGEQFF
D: TRBD1; size: .; J: TRBJ2-7; V: TRBV7-2; length: 14; DNA: TGTGCCAGCGGAACAGGGGCAGGGCCCTACGAGCAGTACTTC; CDR3: CASGTGAGPYEQYF
D: .; size: .; J: TRBJ2-7; V: TRBV5-8; length: 10; DNA: TGTGCCAGCAGCAATCGGGAGCAGTACTTC; CDR3: CASSNREQYF
D: .; size: .; J: TRBJ2-1; V: TRBV27; length: 14; DNA: TGTGCCAGCAGATCCGGAAATACCGCAGGTGAGCAGTTCTTC; CDR3: CASRSGNTAGEQFF
D: .; size: .; J: TRBJ2-2; V: TRBV7-3; length: 12; DNA: TGTGCCAGTGCGGCCGTCACCGGGGAGCTGTTTTTT; CDR3: CASAAVTGELFF
D: TRBD2; size: .; J: TRBJ2-3; V: TRBV28; length: 17; DNA: TGTGCCAGCAGTTTGGGACTAGCGGGAGCGTCGATGGATACGCAGTATTTT; CDR3: CASSLGLAGASMDTQYF
D: TRBD2; size: .; J: TRBJ2-1; V: TRBV7-2; length: 18; DNA: TGTGCCAGCAGCTTAAGACTAGCGGGAGGGCTAGTAGGAAATGAGCAGTTCTTC; CDR3: CASSLRLAGGLVGNEQFF
D: .; size: few; J: TRBJ1-1; V: TRBV4-3; length: 16; DNA: TGCGCCAGCAGCCAAGTTGATAAGGGGTGGGACACTGAAGCTTTCTTT; CDR3: CASSQVDKGWDTEAFF
D: .; size: few; J: TRBJ1-5; V: TRBV18; length: 15; DNA: TGTGCCAGCTCACCAGGGGGGGCCTCCAATCAGCCCCAGCATTTT; CDR3: CASSPGGASNQPQHF
D: TRBD2; size: .; J: TRBJ2-3; V: TRBV4-2; length: 17; DNA: TGTGCCAGCAGCCAAGATGGGCTAGCGGAGGCCGCAGATACGCAGTATTTT; CDR3: CASSQDGLAEAADTQYF
D: .; size: .; J: TRBJ2-4; V: TRBV10-1; length: 16; DNA: TGCGCCACCGAGAACATAGACACAGAGGCCAAAAACATTCAGTACTTC; CDR3: CATENIDTEAKNIQYF
D: TRBD1; size: .; J: TRBJ1-2; V: TRBV12-5; length: 13; DNA: TGTGCTAGTGGTACACAGGGGGGCTATGGCTACACCTTC; CDR3: CASGTQGGYGYTF
D: .; size: .; J: TRBJ1-4; V: TRBV2; length: 11; DNA: TGTGCCAGCGGCAACAATGAAAAACTGTTTTTT; CDR3: CASGNNEKLFF
D: TRBD1; size: .; J: TRBJ2-7; V: TRBV19; length: 15; DNA: TGTGCCACTATCCCGCCCGGGACAGGCAACACGCAGCAGTACTTC; CDR3: CATIPPGTGNTQQYF
D: TRBD1; size: .; J: TRBJ2-7; V: TRBV30; length: 14; DNA: TGTGCCTGGAGGAGGGACAGGGGTACCCACGAGCAGTACTTC; CDR3: CAWRRDRGTHEQYF
D: TRBD2; size: .; J: TRBJ2-1; V: TRBV4-1; length: 17; DNA: TGCGCCAGCAGCCAAGATCTTTCTGGCGGGAGGAAGAATGAGCAGTTCTTC; CDR3: CASSQDLSGGRKNEQFF
D: TRBD1; size: .; J: TRBJ1-3; V: TRBV7-2; length: 16; DNA: TGTGCCAGCAGCCCCCGGACAGGGGGAAGGGAAAACACCATATATTTT; CDR3: CASSPRTGGRENTIYF
D: .; size: .; J: TRBJ2-7; V: TRBV27; length: 15; DNA: TGTGCCAGCAGTACCCCGGGGCAGGGGAGAAACGAGCAGTACTTC; CDR3: CASSTPGQGRNEQYF
D: TRBD1; size: .; J: TRBJ2-1; V: TRBV6-5; length: 15; DNA: TGTGCCAGCAGTCCCGGGACAGGTGGAGCGGATGAGCAGTTCTTC; CDR3: CASSPGTGGADEQFF
D: .; size: .; J: TRBJ2-3; V: TRBV6-1; length: 12; DNA: TGTGCCAGCAGTGTCTACACAGATACGCAGTATTTT; CDR3: CASSVYTDTQYF
D: TRBD1; size: .; J: TRBJ1-4; V: TRBV6-5; length: 13; DNA: TGTGCCAGCAGTCCCTCCCGGGACAGGTCTCTGTTTTTT; CDR3: CASSPSRDRSLFF
D: .; size: few; J: TRBJ2-1; V: TRBV7-7; length: 15; DNA: TGTGCTAGCAGCTTGGGGCAGGGGAGATACAATGAGCAGTTCTTC; CDR3: CASSLGQGRYNEQFF
D: .; size: .; J: TRBJ2-5; V: TRBV7-2; length: 14; DNA: TGTGCCAGCAGCTTCTTTCCGGACTCCTCTAACCAGTACTTC; CDR3: CASSFFPDSSNQYF
D: .; size: few; J: TRBJ1-1; V: TRBV7-3; length: 20; DNA: TGTGCCAGCAGCTTAATTGTAGGGCGGGGTCGGGGGATTATGAACACTGAAGCTTTCTTT; CDR3: CASSLIVGRGRGIMNTEAFF
D: .; size: .; J: TRBJ2-1; V: TRBV21-1; length: 15; DNA: TGTGCCAGCAGCAAAGACGGGACTAGCTTCAATGAGCAGTTCTTC; CDR3: CASSKDGTSFNEQFF
D: .; size: few; J: TRBJ2-7; V: TRBV7-2; length: 14; DNA: TGTGCCAGCAGCTCTACAGGTAGCTCCTACGAGCAGTACTTC; CDR3: CASSSTGSSYEQYF
D: .; size: once; J: TRBJ1-5; V: TRBV5-4; length: 13; DNA: TGTGCCAGCAGCTTGGACAGGGATCAGCCCCAGCATTTT; CDR3: CASSLDRDQPQHF
D: TRBD1; size: .; J: TRBJ2-5; V: TRBV4-1; length: 15; DNA: TGCGCCAGCAGCCAGGGAGACAGGGACCAAGAGACCCAGTACTTC; CDR3: CASSQGDRDQETQYF
D: TRBD1; size: few; J: TRBJ2-3; V: TRBV7-2; length: 16; DNA: TGTGCCAGCAGCCTCAACGCAGGGGGCGGGACAGATACGCAGTATTTT; CDR3: CASSLNAGGGTDTQYF
D: .; size: .; J: TRBJ2-1; V: TRBV4-2; length: 16; DNA: TGTGCCAGCAGCCAAGCAACGGGCGGGAATTACAATGAGCAGTTCTTC; CDR3: CASSQATGGNYNEQFF
D: .; size: .; J: TRBJ1-5; V: TRBV6-1; length: 13; DNA: TGTGCCAGCAGTGAGTTGTTAAATCAGCCCCAGCATTTT; CDR3: CASSELLNQPQHF
D: .; size: .; J: TRBJ2-1; V: TRBV27; length: 16; DNA: TGTGCCAGCAGTTTTGGCGGGACCGTGGGCTACAATGAGCAGTTCTTC; CDR3: CASSFGGTVGYNEQFF
D: TRBD2; size: .; J: TRBJ2-3; V: TRBV6-1; length: 13; DNA: TGTGCCAGCAGGGCTAGCGGGACAGATACGCAGTATTTT; CDR3: CASRASGTDTQYF
D: .; size: .; J: TRBJ2-1; V: TRBV25-1; length: 13; DNA: TGTGCCAGCAGTGATCATAACGGGGTTGAGCAGTTCTTC; CDR3: CASSDHNGVEQFF
D: TRBD2; size: .; J: TRBJ2-1; V: TRBV27; length: 17; DNA: TGTGCCAGCAGTTTAAAACCTGGACTAGCGGGAGCTAATGAGCAGTTCTTC; CDR3: CASSLKPGLAGANEQFF
D: TRBD2; size: .; J: TRBJ2-5; V: TRBV2; length: 14; DNA: TGTGCCAGCAGACCAGGGACTAGCGGGGAGACCCAGTACTTC; CDR3: CASRPGTSGETQYF